The entry below gives a single T cell receptor beta chain sequence along with its context. Its specific antigen is unknown. No base quality information exists; no much larger clone differs at one position. The sample carries other DNA sequences with the same CDR3. TCRbeta CDR3 regions were amplified from genomic DNA using the immunoSEQ Assay, a bias-controlled multiplex PCR. Concerning the study's data processing: Nucleated cell counts per sample were estimated from amplification of reference gene primers within the assay. To quantify the absolute abundance of each unique TCRbeta CDR3 rearrangement, sequence reads were collapsed and filtered. Productive Simpson clonality was computed per sample as the square root of Simpson's diversity index over productive rearrangements. In its TCRdb copy, this immuneACCESS table keeps in-frame sequences only and misses some clones. Where compared with another copy, unresolved V genes explain less than half of these, and the others have no known cause. From that table come the V and J calls and clone size; the DNA was used to work out D and trimming. This sample is represented by some 360,000 clones; 87% of them were singletons. The ten largest clones add up to 2.3% of the sample.

This sample is part of a study of blood T cell repertoires in COVID-19 (TCRdb year 2020). About the investigation overall: Collaborator samples came from the United States, Italy and Spain and covered acute and convalescent phases of COVID-19. HLA class I and class II types, where available, came from metadata supplied by the sample provider rather than from assay-based typing. Samples came from the ongoing ImmuneRACE study (first 160 participants) plus 1,254 subjects from 6 global collaborators. The repertoires were released in a freely available public database intended as a resource for research on the immune response to SARS-CoV-2. The dataset comprised deeply sampled blood TCRbeta repertoires from subjects exposed to, actively infected with, or recovered from COVID-19. The prospective study material was composed of cDNA or gDNA derived from T cells, B-cell-depleted T cells, or PBMCs. A de-identified subject ID, COVID-19 status, age in years and sex were almost always included in the sample metadata.

Study-level results and caveats: How much clinical and demographic metadata was included differed by source and by participant, and the metadata was provided uncurated.

One collaborating source in Seattle enrolled patients during active infection and followed them longitudinally through the course of disease. Collaborating institutions collected whole blood in K2EDTA tubes following their own protocols. For TCRbeta analysis, collaborators shipped samples as frozen whole blood, isolated PBMCs, or DNA extracted from either of those sample types. The source of this sequence is a woman between 55 and 75 years old with COVID-19, enrolled during active disease. Sequencing was carried out using peripheral blood.

The nucleotides read TGCGCCAGCAGTTCGACAGGGGGAAACACCATATATTTT. Its product reads: CASSSTGGNTIYF. The receptor chain draws on TRBV5-1 and TRBJ1-3; 7 bases in the junction line up with TRBD1. From a lookup of the germline V gene, CDR1 and CDR2 are SGHRS and YFSETQ. V is trimmed back by 5 bases and J by 4 bases, and the junction contains 3 bases that no gene match accounts for. The CDR3 runs 13 residues from the cysteine to the phenylalanine. The entry retains the CDR3 DNA only, 39 bases that are in frame from base 1.